The next 32 T cell receptor beta chains were all read from a single sample in a study of cytomegalovirus exposure and HLA in healthy donors. Both 60 Vbeta primers and 13 Jbeta primers went into the PCR. Assay: immunoSEQ multiplex PCR; the TCRdb copy retains only in-frame clones and omits some. The sample consists of about 97,000 clones, approximately 81% of them appearing once. The sample consisted of PBMCs. Receptor source: a male donor in good health and CMV-seropositive.

The chain combines TRBV12-5 with TRBJ1-1; D is undetermined. V lost 3 bases to trimming and J lost 12 bases, with 14 bases between them. The CDR3 is 12 amino acids. CDR1 LGHNT and CDR2 FRNRAP come from the germline V gene. CDR3 in DNA: TGTGCTAGTGGTTTACTTCCCGGGAACCCTTTCTTT. Translation: CASGLLPGNPFF.

The table lists this clone with a count of one. V gene TRBV5-3 combines with J gene TRBJ1-2; 11 bases are a match to TRBD1. TRBV5-3 is treated as an ORF (open reading frame) with a function not yet certain. This CDR3 is 16 amino acids long. V shed 5 bases and J 8 bases; nucleotides not matched to a gene: 14. The CDR3 coding sequence is TGTGCCAGAAGTTCCCAAACCGGACAGGGGGCCTTGGGCTACACCTTC. Residues: CARSSQTGQGALGYTF.

In this sample, this clone turned up once. CDR3 loop: CAIGGDGSSNTEAFF. In nucleotides, the CDR3 is TGTGCCATCGGGGGGGACGGTTCCTCGAACACTGAAGCTTTCTTT. The chain employs TRBV10-3 and TRBJ1-1; D may be TRBD1 (5 bases). Germline lookup yields CDR1 ENHRY and CDR2 SYGVKD. The CDR3 loop spans 15 amino acids. Trimming pared 8 bases from V and 1 base from J, leaving 17 bases between.

The V and J genes are TRBV30 and TRBJ1-4; perhaps TRBD1 as D (6 bases). The V gene's germline CDR1 is GTSNPN and CDR2 SVGIG (reference sequence). The ends were cut back, 3 bases at V and 7 bases at J, with 18 bases in the middle. The CDR3 has 15 residues. Here the CDR3 reads CAWSLGRGAGEKLFF. The CDR3 DNA reads as TGTGCCTGGAGCCTAGGCCGGGGGGCAGGTGAAAAACTGTTTTTT.

The genes are TRBV6-5 and TRBJ1-3; D unclear. V was clipped by 0 bases and J by 1 base, with 7 bases between them. From germline, CDR1 is MNHEY and CDR2 SVGAGI. The CDR3 spans 15 residues. CDR3 protein: CASSYSGGSGNTIYF. The CDR3 DNA is TGTGCCAGCAGTTACTCAGGAGGGTCTGGAAACACCATATATTTT.

The chain uses TRBV6-1 and TRBJ1-4; D not resolved. This CDR3 is 12 amino acids long. Trimming left V 1 base short and J 8 bases short, with 5 bases between. Germline-derived CDR1 and CDR2 are MNHNS and SASEGT. CDR3 sequence (DNA): TGTGCCAGCAGTGAAGACCGGGAAAAACTGTTTTTT. It codes for CASSEDREKLFF.

The V call is TRBV5-6, the J call TRBJ1-5; TRBD1 matches 9 bases. Trimming removed 4 bases from V and 0 bases from J; junction bases left unmatched: 5. CDR1 is SGHDT and CDR2 is YYEEEE in the germline V gene. The CDR3 sequence is 16 residues long. CDR3 region: CASSLGTGYSNQPQHF. CDR3 nucleotides: TGTGCCAGCAGCCTAGGGACAGGGTATAGCAATCAGCCCCAGCATTTT.

This rearrangement joins TRBV4-2 to TRBJ1-2; 10 positions match TRBD1. Per germline, CDR1 LGHNA and CDR2 YNFKEQ. V was clipped by 3 bases and J by 7 bases; unmatched bases: 14. The CDR3 totals 17 residues. The CDR3 spells CASSQAGTGADGFGYTF. The DNA for the CDR3 is TGTGCCAGCAGCCAGGCCGGGACAGGGGCCGACGGGTTTGGCTACACCTTC.

The gene calls are TRBV6-5 and TRBJ2-5; 9 nucleotides line up with TRBD2. After removal of 7 bases from V and 3 bases from J, the junction contained 3 bases not matched to a gene. The CDR3 spans 13 residues. The germline V gene has CDR1 MNHEY and CDR2 SVGAGI. The DNA of the CDR3 is TGTGCCAGCACGGTAGCGGGGGAAGAGACCCAGTACTTC. It codes for CASTVAGEETQYF.

This clone was picked up one time. The gene calls are TRBV13 and TRBJ2-3; the match to TRBD2 covers 12 bases. The V segment lost 5 bases and the J segment 2 bases; nucleotides outside the gene matches: 8. This CDR3 spans 17 amino acids. Germline CDR1 and CDR2: PRHDT and FYEKMQ (reference sequence). Here the CDR3 reads CASSQTSGGESTDTQYF. The CDR3 DNA follows: TGTGCCAGCAGCCAGACTAGCGGGGGCGAGTCCACAGATACGCAGTATTTT.

The V call is TRBV11-2, the J call TRBJ1-5, with 8 positions matching TRBD1. The J segment lost 1 base and the V segment lost 5 bases, leaving 4 bases of the junction unmatched. The CDR3 is 15 residues long. Germline values: CDR1 SGHAT, CDR2 FQNNGV. CDR3 sequence: CASSPGTGSNQPQHF. DNA of the CDR3: TGTGCCAGCAGCCCAGGGACAGGCAGCAATCAGCCCCAGCATTTT.

The chain links TRBV6-5 to TRBJ2-5, with 8 bases lining up with TRBD2. J gave up 5 bases and V 7 bases, and 9 bases lay outside the gene matches. In germline, CDR1 is MNHEY, CDR2 SVGAGI. The CDR3 consists of 14 residues. The CDR3 spells CASTAGGPPETQYF. The DNA of the CDR3 is TGTGCCAGCACGGCGGGGGGTCCCCCGGAGACCCAGTACTTC.

CDR3 nucleotides: TGTGCCAGCAGCAACAGTGGGGGGTCTAATGAAAAACTGTTTTTT. It is translated as CASSNSGGSNEKLFF. The genes are TRBV9 and TRBJ1-4; perhaps TRBD1 as D (5 bases). Germline lookup yields CDR1 SGDLS and CDR2 YYNGEE. This CDR3 is built from 15 residues. The germline V and J ends were trimmed by 4 bases and 3 bases, with 13 bases remaining between them.

The DNA for the CDR3 is TGTGCCAGTAGTACTGGACAGGCCCTCGAAGCCACCTTC. It encodes CASSTGQALEATF. This chain uses TRBV19 with TRBJ1-2; 7 bases fit TRBD1. J was trimmed by 13 bases and V by 4 bases; bases with no gene match: 12. Per the germline V gene, CDR1 is LNHDA and CDR2 is SQIVND (reference sequence). The length of the CDR3 is 13 residues.

This clone showed up just once. The rearrangement uses TRBV7-9 and TRBJ2-6; D possibly corresponds to TRBD2 (5 bases). This CDR3 comprises 16 residues. Germline CDR1 and CDR2: SEHNR and FQNEAQ (reference sequence). V was trimmed by 5 bases and J by 2 bases, leaving 13 bases between them. CDR3 residues: CASSPDTRAGANVLTF. The CDR3 coding sequence is TGTGCCAGCAGCCCGGATACGAGGGCTGGGGCCAACGTCCTGACTTTC.

This clone has more than one count but fewer than ten. V usage is TRBV6-1 and J usage is TRBJ2-5, with D perhaps matching TRBD1 (5 bases). Looked up from germline, CDR1 is MNHNS and CDR2 is SASEGT. Trimming shortened V by 6 bases and J by 1 base, and 12 bases separated the two germline ends. The CDR3 sequence is 14 residues long. CDR3 loop: CASSLDTIQETQYF. CDR3 DNA sequence: TGTGCCAGCAGCCTGGACACCATCCAAGAGACCCAGTACTTC.

This rearrangement joins TRBV5-1 to TRBJ1-2; weak D call: TRBD1 (6 bases). Looked up from germline, CDR1 is SGHRS and CDR2 is YFSETQ. The CDR3 length is 17 residues. V was trimmed by 1 base and J by 0 bases, leaving 16 bases between them. DNA for the CDR3: TGCGCCAGCAGCTTGACGGCAGGGGCCTTAACTAACTATGGCTACACCTTC. This encodes CASSLTAGALTNYGYTF.

This clone appeared once. This rearrangement joins TRBV10-3 to TRBJ1-1, with D possibly being TRBD1 (5 bases). V shed 3 bases and J shed 0 bases, with 14 bases lying between them. The V gene's germline CDR1 is ENHRY and CDR2 SYGVKD. This CDR3 is built from 16 residues. The CDR3 loop is CAISESGFGMNTEAFF. The CDR3 nucleotides are TGTGCCATCAGTGAATCAGGGTTTGGCATGAACACTGAAGCTTTCTTT.

This chain joins TRBV6-5 and TRBJ1-1; D may be TRBD1 (5 bases). The CDR3 has 13 amino acids. Germline V CDR1 and CDR2: MNHEY, SVGAGI. Trimming removed 5 bases at V and 6 bases at J, with 13 bases between. DNA of the CDR3: TGTGCCAGCAGTGTCACTCAGGGTGCTGAAGCTTTCTTT. Translating it yields CASSVTQGAEAFF.

This chain connects TRBV7-9 to TRBJ2-3; TRBD2 matches at 9 bases. This CDR3 has 16 amino acids. The V segment lost 1 base and the J segment 5 bases; nucleotides outside the gene matches: 7. The germline gives CDR1 SEHNR, CDR2 FQNEAQ (reference sequence). CDR3 bases: TGTGCCAGCAGCTTAGTAGCTAGCGGGGTCAGAGATACGCAGTATTTT. This codes for CASSLVASGVRDTQYF.

The chain joins TRBV29-1 to TRBJ2-1; 11 nucleotides align to TRBD1. With V trimmed by 4 bases and J by 3 bases, 2 bases remained unmatched. Germline loops: CDR1 SQVTM, CDR2 ANQGSEA. The CDR3 length is 14 residues. This CDR3 reads CSVAGTGGYNEQFF. Here the CDR3 DNA reads TGCAGCGTTGCCGGGACAGGGGGCTACAATGAGCAGTTCTTC.

The chain joins TRBV5-1 to TRBJ1-1, with D unclear. Germline V gene sequence: CDR1 SGHRS, CDR2 YFSETQ. This CDR3 contains 15 residues. V was cut by 3 bases and J by 5 bases, with 17 bases left in between. In nucleotides, the CDR3 is TGCGCCAGCAGCTCCTTGGAAGGAGTGAGGACTGAAGCTTTCTTT. Translated: CASSSLEGVRTEAFF.

This clone was recorded once. CDR3 amino acids: CASSLRGSSSYEQYF. DNA of the CDR3: TGCGCCAGCAGCTTGCGGGGTTCCAGCTCCTACGAGCAGTACTTC. The J gene is TRBJ2-7, the V gene TRBV5-1; D might be TRBD2 (5 bases). The CDR3 totals 15 residues. CDR1 is SGHRS, CDR2 YFSETQ, per germline. Trimming cost V 1 base and J 0 bases, with 11 bases left between them.

The CDR3: CASSHHWTGGNYEQYF. DNA for the CDR3: TGCGCCAGCAGCCATCACTGGACAGGGGGTAACTACGAGCAGTACTTC. This chain links TRBV4-1 with TRBJ2-7, with 10 bases aligning to TRBD1. Germline assignment: CDR1 MGHRA and CDR2 YSYEKL. V lost 3 bases to trimming and J lost 3 bases; unmatched junction nucleotides: 8. The CDR3 sequence is 16 residues long.

The chain has TRBV6-6 and TRBJ1-2; no clear D gene. Germline V gene data show CDR1 as MNHNY and CDR2 as SVGAGI (reference sequence). V was pared by 4 bases and J by 4 bases, with 10 bases between. CDR3 length: 13 residues. CDR3 DNA sequence: TGTGCCAGCAGTTTGGTTGGAGGCTATGGCTACACCTTC. Translation: CASSLVGGYGYTF.

As regards this clone: Germline is not matched at one junction end, which may reflect a read error. The same CDR3 can be traced to other DNA sequences in this sample. The chain is built from TRBV4-1 and TRBJ1-6; D is unclear. CDR3 length equals 15 residues. CDR1 is MGHRA and CDR2 is YSYEKL in the germline V gene. The CDR3: CASSLADSYNSPLHF. The CDR3 DNA reads as TGCGCCAGCAGCCTAGCGGATTCTTATAATTCCCCCCTCCACTTT.

The chain couples TRBV6-1 to TRBJ1-4; 8 bases map to TRBD1. Germline assignment: CDR1 MNHNS and CDR2 SASEGT. The J segment lost 7 bases and the V segment lost 2 bases, leaving 6 bases of the junction unmatched. The CDR3 is made up of 15 amino acids. The CDR3 loop is CASSEWGQASEKLFF. The CDR3 DNA follows: TGTGCCAGCAGTGAATGGGGACAGGCAAGTGAAAAACTGTTTTTT.

V usage is TRBV2 and J usage is TRBJ1-5; 7 nucleotides line up with TRBD1. The V segment lost 4 bases and the J segment 8 bases; nucleotides outside the gene matches: 8. The CDR3 spans 14 residues. CDR1 is SNHLY and CDR2 is FYNNEI in the germline V gene. CDR3 in DNA: TGTGCCAGCAGTGGGAGGGGGCCCCTAGAGCCCCAGCATTTT. Amino acids: CASSGRGPLEPQHF. The full variable domain, its missing parts supplied by reference TRBV2 and TRBJ1-5, is EPEVTQTPSHQVTQMGQEVILRCVPISNHLYFYWYRQILGQKVEFLVSFYNNEISEKSEIFDDQFSVERPDGSNFTLKIRSTKLEDSAMYFCASSGRGPLEPQHFGDGTRLSIL.

This sequence joins TRBV6-5 and TRBJ1-2; 7 nucleotides match TRBD1. The CDR3 extends over 15 amino acids. Trimming cost V 4 bases and J 0 bases; bases outside gene matches: 5. Germline V gives CDR1 MNHEY, CDR2 SVGAGI. The CDR3 coding sequence is TGTGCCAGCAGTTTCCGGGACAGAGCTAACTATGGCTACACCTTC. Encoded protein: CASSFRDRANYGYTF.

V is TRBV5-5 and J is TRBJ1-2; no reliable D call. Germline V lookup: CDR1 SGHKS, CDR2 YYEKEE (reference sequence). V lost 4 bases to trimming and J lost 1 base, with 14 bases between them. CDR3 length: 15 residues. CDR3 in amino acids: CASSLGLGVNYGYTF. For the CDR3, the DNA is TGTGCCAGCAGCCTGGGGTTGGGAGTTAACTATGGCTACACCTTC.

The chain combines TRBV6-5 with TRBJ2-7; D uncertain. The CDR3 sequence is 13 residues long. CDR1 is MNHEY, CDR2 SVGAGI, per germline. V lost 2 bases to trimming and J lost 3 bases, with 8 bases between them. DNA of the CDR3: TGTGCCAGCAGTTACGGGCAGAACTACGAGCAGTACTTC. It yields the protein CASSYGQNYEQYF.

The J gene is TRBJ2-7, the V gene TRBV30; D possibly corresponds to TRBD2 (6 bases). Germline V gives CDR1 GTSNPN, CDR2 SVGIG (reference sequence). CDR3 length: 12 amino acids. Deletions cut 4 bases from V and 2 bases from J, with 9 bases between. The CDR3 DNA follows: TGTGCCTGGATGCGGGGAGCCTACGAGCAGTACTTC. Translation gives CAWMRGAYEQYF.